The rows below give T cell receptor beta chains drawn from one sample of a study of blood T cell repertoires in COVID-19. The table came from immunoSEQ multiplex PCR; TCRdb's copy has only in-frame clones and leaves some out. The sample carries 140,000 to 150,000 clones, roughly 80% recorded once. Sequencing input: peripheral blood. The receptors were gathered from a man in his 70s who had recovered from COVID-19. Each CDR3 is given with its conserved first and last residue. The D gene is left open where the match is weak. The size of a clone is reported for some rows only, either as once, few or many, or as a class for expanded clones.

clone size: -; J gene: TRBJ1-2; D gene: TRBD1; CDR3 length: 15; V gene: TRBV4-1; CDR3 protein: CASSHIRTGNYGYTF; CDR3 DNA: TGCGCCAGCAGCCACATAAGGACAGGGAACTATGGCTACACCTTC
clone size: -; J gene: TRBJ2-1; D gene: -; CDR3 length: 12; V gene: TRBV11-3; CDR3 protein: CASSHRDVEQFF; CDR3 DNA: TGTGCCAGCAGCCACAGGGACGTGGAGCAGTTCTTC
clone size: few; J gene: TRBJ1-1; D gene: TRBD1; CDR3 length: 12; V gene: TRBV19; CDR3 protein: CASSPGTGGRFF; CDR3 DNA: TGTGCCAGTAGTCCTGGGACAGGGGGCAGATTCTTT
clone size: -; J gene: TRBJ2-1; D gene: -; CDR3 length: 15; V gene: TRBV19; CDR3 protein: CAVAEPPPRYNEQFF; CDR3 DNA: TGTGCCGTGGCAGAACCTCCACCTCGCTACAATGAGCAGTTCTTC
clone size: -; J gene: TRBJ2-7; D gene: -; CDR3 length: 17; V gene: TRBV5-1; CDR3 protein: CASSLPRSGGPSGEQYF; CDR3 DNA: TGCGCCAGCAGCTTGCCCCGCTCGGGGGGCCCAAGTGGCGAGCAGTACTTC
clone size: -; J gene: TRBJ1-5; D gene: -; CDR3 length: 17; V gene: TRBV15; CDR3 protein: CATSRLRDKSPNQPQHF; CDR3 DNA: TGTGCCACCAGCAGACTAAGGGACAAATCTCCCAATCAGCCCCAGCATTTT
clone size: -; J gene: TRBJ2-1; D gene: -; CDR3 length: 15; V gene: TRBV10-3; CDR3 protein: CAIRPRELENNEQFF; CDR3 DNA: TGTGCCATCAGGCCCCGTGAATTAGAAAACAATGAGCAGTTCTTC
clone size: few; J gene: TRBJ2-7; D gene: TRBD1; CDR3 length: 14; V gene: TRBV5-6; CDR3 protein: CASSLRDSSYEQYF; CDR3 DNA: TGTGCCAGCAGCCTCCGGGACAGCTCCTACGAGCAGTACTTC
clone size: -; J gene: TRBJ2-7; D gene: TRBD2; CDR3 length: 14; V gene: TRBV11-2; CDR3 protein: CASSPGGGTYEQYF; CDR3 DNA: TGTGCCAGCAGCCCCGGGGGGGGCACCTACGAGCAGTACTTC
clone size: few; J gene: TRBJ1-2; D gene: -; CDR3 length: 14; V gene: TRBV5-1; CDR3 protein: CASSFGGSDYGYTF; CDR3 DNA: TGCGCCAGCAGCTTTGGGGGCTCTGACTATGGCTACACCTTC
clone size: -; J gene: TRBJ1-6; D gene: -; CDR3 length: 15; V gene: TRBV9; CDR3 protein: CASSVLGTPDSPLHF; CDR3 DNA: TGTGCCAGCAGCGTCCTCGGGACACCCGATTCACCCCTCCACTTT
clone size: -; J gene: TRBJ2-1; D gene: -; CDR3 length: 17; V gene: TRBV6-1; CDR3 protein: CASSERRLATLRNEQFF; CDR3 DNA: TGTGCCAGCAGTGAACGTCGGCTAGCGACCCTACGGAATGAGCAGTTCTTC
clone size: -; J gene: TRBJ1-5; D gene: -; CDR3 length: 12; V gene: TRBV5-3; CDR3 protein: CARSGGVQPQHF; CDR3 DNA: TGTGCCAGAAGCGGTGGAGTTCAGCCCCAGCATTTT
clone size: -; J gene: TRBJ2-1; D gene: TRBD2; CDR3 length: 15; V gene: TRBV5-1; CDR3 protein: CASSPSGSSYNEQFF; CDR3 DNA: TGCGCCAGCAGCCCAAGCGGGAGCTCCTACAATGAGCAGTTCTTC
clone size: -; J gene: TRBJ2-1; D gene: TRBD2; CDR3 length: 15; V gene: TRBV29-1; CDR3 protein: CSGTIRTSGRDEQFF; CDR3 DNA: TGCAGCGGAACGATTAGGACTAGTGGGAGGGATGAGCAGTTCTTC
clone size: -; J gene: TRBJ2-1; D gene: TRBD1; CDR3 length: 15; V gene: TRBV27; CDR3 protein: CASTLGGQGWNEQFF; CDR3 DNA: TGTGCCAGCACCTTAGGAGGACAGGGGTGGAATGAGCAGTTCTTC
clone size: -; J gene: TRBJ2-7; D gene: -; CDR3 length: 14; V gene: TRBV9; CDR3 protein: CASSPQQGPYEQYF; CDR3 DNA: TGTGCCAGCAGCCCCCAACAGGGTCCCTACGAGCAGTACTTC
clone size: -; J gene: TRBJ2-3; D gene: -; CDR3 length: 14; V gene: TRBV7-3; CDR3 protein: CASSLTGPGDTQYF; CDR3 DNA: TGTGCCAGCAGCCTCACAGGGCCAGGGGATACGCAGTATTTT
clone size: few; J gene: TRBJ1-2; D gene: -; CDR3 length: 12; V gene: TRBV6-1; CDR3 protein: CASSEVYSGYTF; CDR3 DNA: TGTGCCAGCAGTGAAGTGTATTCCGGCTACACCTTC
clone size: once; J gene: TRBJ2-1; D gene: TRBD2; CDR3 length: 16; V gene: TRBV7-2; CDR3 protein: CASSVKLAGGFDEQFF; CDR3 DNA: TGTGCCAGCAGCGTAAAACTAGCGGGAGGATTTGATGAGCAGTTCTTC
clone size: -; J gene: TRBJ1-2; D gene: TRBD1; CDR3 length: 15; V gene: TRBV6-5; CDR3 protein: CASSYSSGQVYGYTF; CDR3 DNA: TGTGCCAGCAGTTACAGTAGCGGACAGGTCTATGGCTACACCTTC
clone size: -; J gene: TRBJ2-7; D gene: TRBD2; CDR3 length: 15; V gene: TRBV5-1; CDR3 protein: CASSLIAGGRDEQYF; CDR3 DNA: TGCGCCAGCAGCTTGATAGCGGGAGGGAGGGACGAGCAGTACTTC
clone size: -; J gene: TRBJ2-7; D gene: TRBD1; CDR3 length: 19; V gene: TRBV28; CDR3 protein: CASSPEYSSRQGGSYEQYF; CDR3 DNA: TGTGCCAGCAGTCCTGAATACTCAAGCCGACAGGGGGGGTCCTACGAGCAGTACTTC
clone size: -; J gene: TRBJ1-1; D gene: -; CDR3 length: 14; V gene: TRBV3-1/TRBV3-2; CDR3 protein: CASSQDQGSTEAFF; CDR3 DNA: TGTGCCAGCAGCCAAGATCAGGGTAGCACTGAAGCTTTCTTT
clone size: -; J gene: TRBJ2-5; D gene: TRBD2; CDR3 length: 15; V gene: TRBV7-9; CDR3 protein: CASSPTGGTMETQYF; CDR3 DNA: TGTGCCAGCAGCCCCACGGGGGGAACAATGGAGACCCAGTACTTC
clone size: -; J gene: TRBJ2-3; D gene: -; CDR3 length: 13; V gene: TRBV19; CDR3 protein: CASSIERVATQYF; CDR3 DNA: TGTGCCAGTAGTATAGAGCGCGTCGCTACGCAGTATTTT
clone size: -; J gene: TRBJ2-2; D gene: TRBD2; CDR3 length: 15; V gene: TRBV3-1/TRBV3-2; CDR3 protein: CASSQGGRAAGELFF; CDR3 DNA: TGTGCCAGCAGCCAAGGAGGGAGGGCCGCCGGGGAGCTGTTTTTT
clone size: -; J gene: TRBJ1-1; D gene: -; CDR3 length: 15; V gene: TRBV3-1/TRBV3-2; CDR3 protein: CASSQEGGVYTEAFF; CDR3 DNA: TGTGCCAGCAGCCAAGAGGGGGGAGTTTACACTGAAGCTTTCTTT
clone size: once; J gene: TRBJ2-1; D gene: TRBD2; CDR3 length: 17; V gene: TRBV7-9; CDR3 protein: CASSLITSEMSGAEQFF; CDR3 DNA: TGTGCCAGCAGCTTAATAACTAGCGAGATGTCAGGTGCTGAGCAGTTCTTC
clone size: -; J gene: TRBJ2-1; D gene: TRBD1; CDR3 length: 18; V gene: TRBV19; CDR3 protein: CASSIHLWDRGLYNEQFF; CDR3 DNA: TGTGCCAGTAGTATCCACCTGTGGGACAGGGGGTTATACAATGAGCAGTTCTTC